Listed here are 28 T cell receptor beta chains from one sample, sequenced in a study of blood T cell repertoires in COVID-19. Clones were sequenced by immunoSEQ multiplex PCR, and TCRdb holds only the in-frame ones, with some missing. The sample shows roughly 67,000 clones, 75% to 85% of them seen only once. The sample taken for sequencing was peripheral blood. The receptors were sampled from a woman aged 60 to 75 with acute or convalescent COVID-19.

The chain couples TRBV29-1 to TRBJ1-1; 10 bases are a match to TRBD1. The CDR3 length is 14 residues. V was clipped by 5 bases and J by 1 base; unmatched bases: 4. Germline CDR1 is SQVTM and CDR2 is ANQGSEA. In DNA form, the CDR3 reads TGCAGCGTTCGACAGGGGGCGGGGAACACTGAAGCTTTCTTT. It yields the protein CSVRQGAGNTEAFF. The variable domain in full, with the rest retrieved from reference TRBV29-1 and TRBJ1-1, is SAVISQKPSRDICQRGTSLTIQCQVDSQVTMMFWYRQQPGQSLTLIATANQGSEATYESGFVIDKFPISRPNLTFSTLTVSNMSPEDSSIYLCSVRQGAGNTEAFFGQGTRLTVV.

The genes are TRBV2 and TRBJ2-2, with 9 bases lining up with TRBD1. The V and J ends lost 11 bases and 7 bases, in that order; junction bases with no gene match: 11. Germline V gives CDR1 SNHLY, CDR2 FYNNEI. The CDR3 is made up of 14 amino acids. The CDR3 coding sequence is TGTGCCGGAGTCCGGGACAGGGAGGTCGGGGAGCTGTTTTTT. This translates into CAGVRDREVGELFF.

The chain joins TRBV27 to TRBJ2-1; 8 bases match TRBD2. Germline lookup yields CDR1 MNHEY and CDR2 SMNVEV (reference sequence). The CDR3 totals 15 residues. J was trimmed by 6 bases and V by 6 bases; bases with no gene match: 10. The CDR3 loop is CASRTGGARTNEQFF. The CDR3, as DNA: TGTGCCAGCAGAACGGGGGGGGCTAGGACCAATGAGCAGTTCTTC.

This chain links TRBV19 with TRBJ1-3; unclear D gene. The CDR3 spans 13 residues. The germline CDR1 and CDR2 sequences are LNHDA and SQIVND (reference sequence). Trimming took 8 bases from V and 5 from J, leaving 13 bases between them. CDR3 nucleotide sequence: TGTGCCAGTGCCGGTAGCCCGAGAAACACCATATATTTT. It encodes CASAGSPRNTIYF.

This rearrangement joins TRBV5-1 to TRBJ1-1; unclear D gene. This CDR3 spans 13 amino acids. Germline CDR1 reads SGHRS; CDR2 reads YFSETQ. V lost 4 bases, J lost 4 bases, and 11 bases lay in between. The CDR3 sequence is CASSVGEGTEAFF. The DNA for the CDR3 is TGCGCCAGCAGCGTGGGCGAGGGCACTGAAGCTTTCTTT.

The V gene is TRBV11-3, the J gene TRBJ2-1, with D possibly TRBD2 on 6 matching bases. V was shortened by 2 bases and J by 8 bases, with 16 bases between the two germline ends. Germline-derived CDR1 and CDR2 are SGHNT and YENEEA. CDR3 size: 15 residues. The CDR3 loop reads CASSLSVGSFDEQFF. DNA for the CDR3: TGTGCCAGCAGCTTATCAGTCGGGAGCTTCGATGAGCAGTTCTTC. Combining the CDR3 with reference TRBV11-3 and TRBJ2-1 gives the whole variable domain EAGVVQSPRYKIIEKKQPVAFWCNPISGHNTLYWYLQNLGQGPELLIRYENEEAVDDSQLPKDRFSAERLKGVDSTLKIQPAELGDSAVYLCASSLSVGSFDEQFFGPGTRLTVL.

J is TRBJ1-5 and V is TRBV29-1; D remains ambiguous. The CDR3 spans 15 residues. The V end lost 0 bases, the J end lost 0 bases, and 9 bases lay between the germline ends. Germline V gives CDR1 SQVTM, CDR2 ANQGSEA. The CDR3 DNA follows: TGCAGCGTTGAAGATGGCGGCAGTAGCAATCAGCCCCAGCATTTT. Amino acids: CSVEDGGSSNQPQHF.

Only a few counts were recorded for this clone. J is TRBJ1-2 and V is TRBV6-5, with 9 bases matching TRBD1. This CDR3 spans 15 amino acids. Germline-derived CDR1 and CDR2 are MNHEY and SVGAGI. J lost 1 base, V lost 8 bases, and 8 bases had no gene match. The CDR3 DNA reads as TGTGCCAGCCGGGGGGACAGGGATTTTAACTATGGCTACACCTTC. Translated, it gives CASRGDRDFNYGYTF.

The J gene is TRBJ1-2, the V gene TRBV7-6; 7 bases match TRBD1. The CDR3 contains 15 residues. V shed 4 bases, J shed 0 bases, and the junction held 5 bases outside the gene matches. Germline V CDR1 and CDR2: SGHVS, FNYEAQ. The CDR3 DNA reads TGTGCCAGCAGCTCCCAGACAGGGACTAACTATGGCTACACCTTC. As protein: CASSSQTGTNYGYTF.

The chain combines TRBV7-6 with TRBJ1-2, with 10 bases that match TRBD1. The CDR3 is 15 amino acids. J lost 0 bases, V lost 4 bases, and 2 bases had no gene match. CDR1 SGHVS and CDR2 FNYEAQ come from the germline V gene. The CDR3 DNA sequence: TGTGCCAGCAGCTCCGGACAGGGGGCTAACTATGGCTACACCTTC. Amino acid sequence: CASSSGQGANYGYTF.

The CDR3 DNA reads TGTGCCAGCAGCTCCGCCGCGGGGCGTGAAAAACTGTTTTTT. Protein product: CASSSAAGREKLFF. The gene calls are TRBV11-2 and TRBJ1-4, with TRBD1 as a possible D gene (5 bases). Germline V CDR1 and CDR2: SGHAT, FQNNGV. The CDR3 totals 14 residues. V gave up 4 bases and J gave up 7 bases, with 13 bases separating them.

The CDR3 loop is CASSYGGRTGGYGYTF. CDR3 DNA sequence: TGTGCCAGCAGTTACGGAGGGCGGACAGGGGGATATGGCTACACCTTC. This rearrangement joins TRBV6-6 to TRBJ1-2, with TRBD1 identical over 10 bases. This CDR3 contains 16 residues. Germline CDR1 MNHNY, CDR2 SVGAGI (reference sequence). V shed 2 bases, J shed 5 bases, and the junction held 8 bases outside the gene matches.

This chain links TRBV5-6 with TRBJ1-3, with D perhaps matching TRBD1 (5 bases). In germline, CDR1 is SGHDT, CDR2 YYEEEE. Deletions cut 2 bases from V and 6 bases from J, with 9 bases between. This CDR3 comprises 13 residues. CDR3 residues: CASSFGRENTIYF. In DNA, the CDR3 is TGTGCCAGCAGCTTCGGCAGGGAAAACACCATATATTTT.

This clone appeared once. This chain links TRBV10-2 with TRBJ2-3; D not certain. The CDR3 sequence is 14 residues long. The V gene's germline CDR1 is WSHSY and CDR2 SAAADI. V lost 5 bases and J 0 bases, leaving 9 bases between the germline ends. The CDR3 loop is CASSRRWSTDTQYF. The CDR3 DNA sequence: TGCGCCAGCAGTCGGCGGTGGAGCACAGATACGCAGTATTTT.

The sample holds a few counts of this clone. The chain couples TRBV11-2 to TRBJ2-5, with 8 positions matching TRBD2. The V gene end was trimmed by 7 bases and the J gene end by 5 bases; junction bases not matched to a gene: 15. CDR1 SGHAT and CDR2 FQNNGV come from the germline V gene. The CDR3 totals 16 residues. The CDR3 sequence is CASTKGARGGGETQYF. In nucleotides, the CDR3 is TGTGCCAGCACCAAGGGAGCTAGGGGCGGGGGGGAGACCCAGTACTTC.

The CDR3 DNA reads TGCGCCAGCAGCGAACAGGGAGCTGGAAACACCATATATTTT. Translated: CASSEQGAGNTIYF. This rearrangement joins TRBV5-1 to TRBJ1-3, with D tentatively TRBD1 (6 bases). Germline CDR1 SGHRS, CDR2 YFSETQ. CDR3 size: 14 residues. V dropped 4 bases and J dropped 2 bases, with 10 bases sitting between them.

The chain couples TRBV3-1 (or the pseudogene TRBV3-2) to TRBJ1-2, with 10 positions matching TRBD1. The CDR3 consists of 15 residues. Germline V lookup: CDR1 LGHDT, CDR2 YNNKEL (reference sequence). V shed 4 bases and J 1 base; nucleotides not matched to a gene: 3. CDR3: CASSRGDRGNYGYTF. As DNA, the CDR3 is TGTGCCAGCAGCCGAGGGGACAGGGGTAACTATGGCTACACCTTC.

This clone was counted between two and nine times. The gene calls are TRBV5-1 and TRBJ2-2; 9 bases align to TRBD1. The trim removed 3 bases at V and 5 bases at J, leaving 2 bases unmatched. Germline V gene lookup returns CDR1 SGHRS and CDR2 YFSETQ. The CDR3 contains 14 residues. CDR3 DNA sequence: TGCGCCAGCAGCTCCGGGACAGGGACCGGGGAGCTGTTTTTT. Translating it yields CASSSGTGTGELFF.

CDR3 bases: TGCAGTGCTAGTTACAGGGGAGAAAAACTGTTTTTT. Protein sequence: CSASYRGEKLFF. This sequence joins TRBV20-1 and TRBJ1-4; the match to TRBD1 covers 7 bases. Germline V gives CDR1 DFQATT, CDR2 SNEGSKA (reference sequence). CDR3 length equals 12 residues. V lost 3 bases, J lost 8 bases, and 3 bases stayed unmatched.

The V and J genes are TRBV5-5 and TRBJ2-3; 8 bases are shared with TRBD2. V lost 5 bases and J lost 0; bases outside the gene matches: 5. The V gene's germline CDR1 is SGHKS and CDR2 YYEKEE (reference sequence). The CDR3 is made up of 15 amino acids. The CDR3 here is CASSPSGFSTDTQYF. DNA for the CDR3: TGTGCCAGCAGTCCTAGCGGGTTCAGCACAGATACGCAGTATTTT.

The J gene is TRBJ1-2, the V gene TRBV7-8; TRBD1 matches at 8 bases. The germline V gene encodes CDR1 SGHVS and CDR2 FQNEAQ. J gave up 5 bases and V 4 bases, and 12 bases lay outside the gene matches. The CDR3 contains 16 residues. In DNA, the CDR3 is TGTGCCAGCAGCTCCCGCGGGCAGGGGGCCGGGTATGGCTACACCTTC. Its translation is CASSSRGQGAGYGYTF.

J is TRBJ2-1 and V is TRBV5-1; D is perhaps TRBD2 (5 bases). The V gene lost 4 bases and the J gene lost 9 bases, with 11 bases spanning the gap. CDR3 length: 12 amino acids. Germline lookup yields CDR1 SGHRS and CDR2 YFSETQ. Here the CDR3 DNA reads TGCGCCAGCAGCGGGGAGCTGGGTGAGCAGTTCTTC. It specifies CASSGELGEQFF.

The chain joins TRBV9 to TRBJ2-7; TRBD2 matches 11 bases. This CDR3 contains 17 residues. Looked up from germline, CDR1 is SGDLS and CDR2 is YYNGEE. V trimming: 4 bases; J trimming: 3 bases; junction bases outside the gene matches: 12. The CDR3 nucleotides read TGTGCCAGCAGCCCCCTTAGCGGGGGGGCCTCCCTCTACGAGCAGTACTTC. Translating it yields CASSPLSGGASLYEQYF.

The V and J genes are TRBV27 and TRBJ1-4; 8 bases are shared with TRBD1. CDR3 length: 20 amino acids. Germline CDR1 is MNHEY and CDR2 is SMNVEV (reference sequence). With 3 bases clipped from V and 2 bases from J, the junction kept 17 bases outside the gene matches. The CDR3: CASSFNSGRRGPGTNEKLFF. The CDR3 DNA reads TGTGCCAGCAGTTTCAACTCGGGGCGCAGGGGGCCTGGCACTAATGAAAAACTGTTTTTT.

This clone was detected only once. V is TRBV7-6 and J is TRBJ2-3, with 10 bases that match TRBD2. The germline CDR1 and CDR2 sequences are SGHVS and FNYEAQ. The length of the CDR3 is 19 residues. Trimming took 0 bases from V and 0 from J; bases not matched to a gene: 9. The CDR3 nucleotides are TGTGCCAGCAGCTTAGCGTCCCTAGCGGGAGAGCTCAGCACAGATACGCAGTATTTT. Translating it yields CASSLASLAGELSTDTQYF. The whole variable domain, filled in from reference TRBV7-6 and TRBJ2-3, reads GAGVSQSPRYKVTKRGQDVALRCDPISGHVSLYWYRQALGQGPEFLTYFNYEAQQDKSGLPNDRFSAERPEGSISTLTIQRTEQRDSAMYRCASSLASLAGELSTDTQYFGPGTRLTVL.

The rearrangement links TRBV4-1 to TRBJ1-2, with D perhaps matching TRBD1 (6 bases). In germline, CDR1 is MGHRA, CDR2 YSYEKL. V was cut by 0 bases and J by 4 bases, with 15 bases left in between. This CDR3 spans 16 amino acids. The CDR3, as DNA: TGCGCCAGCAGCCAAGATCCCCAGGGGAGAGGCTATGGCTACACCTTC. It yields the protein CASSQDPQGRGYGYTF.

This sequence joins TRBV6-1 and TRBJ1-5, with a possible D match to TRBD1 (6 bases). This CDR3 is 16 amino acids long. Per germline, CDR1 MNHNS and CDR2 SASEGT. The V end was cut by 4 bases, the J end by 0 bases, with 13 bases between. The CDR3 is CASSAGGAYSNQPQHF. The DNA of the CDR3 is TGTGCCAGCAGTGCGGGGGGGGCCTATAGCAATCAGCCCCAGCATTTT.

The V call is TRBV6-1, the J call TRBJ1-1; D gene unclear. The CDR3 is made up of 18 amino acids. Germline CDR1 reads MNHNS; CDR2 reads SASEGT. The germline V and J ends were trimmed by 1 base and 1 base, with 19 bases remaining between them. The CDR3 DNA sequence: TGTGCCAGCAGTGAAGAGGCAAGATTTTGGCGGCCGAACACTGAAGCTTTCTTT. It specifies CASSEEARFWRPNTEAFF.